This T cell receptor (beta chain) stems from a study of blood T cell repertoires in COVID-19. Overall study: Some COVID-19 samples were acute and others convalescent; all came from the United States, Italy and Spain. Sample material is recorded as cDNA or gDNA derived from T cells, B-cell-depleted T cells, or PBMCs.

In germline, CDR1 is DFQATT, CDR2 SNEGSKA (reference sequence). V lost 3 bases to trimming and J lost 2 bases; unmatched junction nucleotides: 3. The CDR3 has 14 residues. The table came from immunoSEQ multiplex PCR; TCRdb's copy has only in-frame clones and leaves some out. The sample holds approximately 190,000 clones, around 84% seen once. Material for sequencing was peripheral blood. The sequence was collected from an elderly man with acute or convalescent COVID-19. The rearrangement links TRBV20-1 to TRBJ1-3; 8 nucleotides agree with TRBD1. CDR3 nucleotide sequence: TGCAGTGCTAGTTTGACAGGGGCTGGAAACACCATATATTTT. Translation gives CSASLTGAGNTIYF.